These T cell receptor beta chains were read from a single sample in a study of blood T cells in healthy people across ages. TCRdb re-called the 5' RACE reads with MiXCR, one entry per CDR3 protein. This repertoire shows 980,000 or so distinct CDR3 sequences, around 46% found once; its top ten account for about an eighth. Material for sequencing was blood. The receptors originated from a man aged 25-40 years in good health. Each CDR3 is given with its conserved first and last residue. The D gene is left open where the match is weak. The size entry is marked missing in some rows and otherwise reads once, few, many or a size class.

CASSLPWTSGGSPEQFF,TGTGCCAGCAGTTTACCGTGGACTAGCGGGGGGTCCCCTGAGCAGTTCTTC,17,TRBV6-5,few,TRBD2,TRBJ2-1
CASSHYRGTQETQYF,TGCGCCAGCAGCCACTACAGGGGCACCCAAGAGACCCAGTACTTC,15,TRBV4-3,few,TRBD1,TRBJ2-5
CSLSRTAQETQYF,TGCAGTCTGAGTCGGACCGCCCAAGAGACCCAGTACTTC,13,TRBV20-1,-,-,TRBJ2-5
CASSVAQGGSSDEQYF,TGTGCCAGCAGCGTAGCCCAGGGGGGGAGCTCCGACGAGCAGTACTTC,16,TRBV9,-,-,TRBJ2-7
CASSPWGSGVTDTQYF,TGTGCCAGCAGTCCGTGGGGTAGCGGGGTGACAGATACGCAGTATTTT,16,TRBV12-3/TRBV12-4,few,TRBD2,TRBJ2-3
CATSRDRQGFIYGYTF,TGTGCCACCAGCAGGGACAGACAGGGGTTCATCTATGGCTACACCTTC,16,TRBV15,-,TRBD1,TRBJ1-2
CASSQDAGEDEQYF,TGTGCCAGCAGCCAAGACGCAGGGGAGGACGAGCAGTACTTC,14,TRBV4-2,-,-,TRBJ2-7
CSVLRLAGDTDTQYF,TGCAGCGTTCTTCGACTAGCGGGGGACACAGATACGCAGTATTTT,15,TRBV29-1,-,TRBD2,TRBJ2-3
CASSRAGRWANYGYTF,TGTGCCAGCAGCCGCGCAGGGAGATGGGCTAACTATGGCTACACCTTC,16,TRBV21-1,-,-,TRBJ1-2
CASTTRRDRDNYGYTF,TGTGCCAGCACCACTAGGCGGGACAGGGACAACTATGGCTACACCTTC,16,TRBV28,-,TRBD1,TRBJ1-2
CASSRTGYEQYF,TGTGCCAGCAGCCGGACAGGCTACGAGCAGTACTTC,12,TRBV3-1,many,TRBD1,TRBJ2-7
CATGTRSSYEQYF,TGTGCCACCGGGACGCGGAGCTCCTACGAGCAGTACTTC,13,TRBV7-2,many,-,TRBJ2-7
CASSLLRGAGELFF,TGTGCCAGCAGCTTGCTACGTGGGGCCGGGGAGCTGTTTTTT,14,TRBV7-2,-,-,TRBJ2-2
CASSEEGLANSSVFYEQYF,TGTGCCAGCAGTGAAGAGGGACTAGCCAACTCCTCTGTCTTTTACGAGCAGTACTTC,19,TRBV6-1,few,TRBD2,TRBJ2-7
CASSLDPGRRVETQYF,TGTGCCAGCAGTCTCGACCCCGGACGGAGAGTAGAGACCCAGTACTTC,16,TRBV6-2/TRBV6-3,-,-,TRBJ2-5
CAINGGGISGTDTQYF,TGTGCCATCAACGGCGGGGGGATCTCTGGCACAGATACGCAGTATTTT,16,TRBV10-3,-,TRBD2,TRBJ2-3
CASSQDPGGTEAFF,TGTGCCAGTAGCCAAGATCCGGGTGGCACTGAAGCTTTCTTT,14,TRBV14,few,-,TRBJ1-1
CASSLFLSSGANVLTF,TGTGCCAGCAGCTTGTTTCTGAGCTCTGGGGCCAACGTCCTGACTTTC,16,TRBV7-9,-,-,TRBJ2-6
CSAISGYWDEKLFF,TGCAGTGCTATATCGGGGTATTGGGATGAAAAACTGTTTTTT,14,TRBV20-1,once,-,TRBJ1-4
CASIHASQGGDGYTF,TGTGCCAGCATCCATGCCTCCCAGGGGGGGGATGGCTACACCTTC,15,TRBV28,few,TRBD1,TRBJ1-2
CAISDAAGHSTDTQYF,TGTGCCATCAGTGACGCGGCCGGTCATAGCACAGATACGCAGTATTTT,16,TRBV10-3,-,-,TRBJ2-3
CASSVGRDGYERYF,TGTGCCAGCAGCGTAGGTCGGGACGGGTACGAGCGGTACTTC,14,TRBV9,-,-,TRBJ2-7
CSGRSRESSYNSPLHF,TGCAGTGGCCGCTCTCGGGAGAGCTCCTATAATTCACCCCTCCACTTT,16,TRBV20-1,few,-,TRBJ1-6
CATSRQTGVGTEAFF,TGTGCCACCAGCAGACAGACAGGGGTGGGCACTGAAGCTTTCTTT,15,TRBV15,few,TRBD1,TRBJ1-1
CASSRGGSGQPQHF,TGTGCCAGCAGTCGCGGCGGATCCGGTCAGCCCCAGCATTTT,14,TRBV12-3/TRBV12-4,-,-,TRBJ1-5
CSARASGLLGSYEQYF,TGCAGTGCCAGAGCATCGGGACTTCTTGGATCCTACGAGCAGTACTTC,16,TRBV20-1,-,-,TRBJ2-7
CASRPSWLEETQYF,TGTGCCAGCAGGCCGTCTTGGCTTGAAGAGACCCAGTACTTC,14,TRBV28,-,-,TRBJ2-5
CASSPTAAATEAFF,TGTGCCAGCAGTCCCACGGCGGCAGCCACTGAAGCTTTCTTT,14,TRBV6-6,-,-,TRBJ1-1
CASSFNSPNSPLHF,TGTGCCAGCAGTTTTAACAGCCCCAATTCACCCCTCCACTTT,14,TRBV27,-,-,TRBJ1-6
CASSLYDRISNSPLHF,TGTGCCAGCAGTTTATACGACAGGATAAGCAATTCACCCCTCCACTTT,16,TRBV27,-,-,TRBJ1-6
CASRPTGPTWEQYF,TGTGCCAGCAGGCCGACAGGCCCGACCTGGGAGCAGTACTTC,14,TRBV12-3/TRBV12-4,-,-,TRBJ2-7
CASSQTRQGFNPDTQYF,TGTGCCAGCTCACAGACCCGACAGGGTTTTAATCCAGATACGCAGTATTTT,17,TRBV18,few,TRBD1,TRBJ2-3
CASSLRQDEKLFF,TGCGCCAGCAGCCTTCGACAAGATGAAAAACTGTTTTTT,13,TRBV4-1,few,-,TRBJ1-4
CASSGTENYGYTF,TGTGCCAGCAGTGGGACTGAAAACTATGGCTACACCTTC,13,TRBV6-1,-,-,TRBJ1-2
CASSVLGGLRSTDTQYF,TGTGCCAGCAGTGTACTGGGAGGTTTGCGGTCCACAGATACGCAGTATTTT,17,TRBV28,-,-,TRBJ2-3
CASAGQGTAGQETQYF,TGTGCCAGCGCTGGACAGGGAACGGCGGGGCAAGAGACCCAGTACTTC,16,TRBV7-9,-,TRBD1,TRBJ2-5
CASSAGTGTLVSTDTQYF,TGTGCCAGCAGCGCAGGGACCGGGACACTAGTTAGCACAGATACGCAGTATTTT,18,TRBV11-1,few,-,TRBJ2-3
CASRNLDRAFNQPQHF,TGTGCCAGCAGAAACCTCGACAGGGCCTTTAATCAGCCCCAGCATTTT,16,TRBV6-6,-,TRBD1,TRBJ1-5
CASSYSSGEAYNEQFF,TGTGCCAGCAGTTACTCCAGCGGGGAGGCCTACAATGAGCAGTTCTTC,16,TRBV6-5,once,TRBD2,TRBJ2-1
CASSSHRGHPSYNEQFF,TGCGCCAGCAGCTCCCACAGGGGGCACCCCTCCTACAATGAGCAGTTCTTC,17,TRBV5-1,-,TRBD1,TRBJ2-1
CATRSDRISDEQFF,TGTGCCACCCGGAGCGACAGAATAAGCGATGAGCAGTTCTTC,14,TRBV24-1,-,-,TRBJ2-1
CASSLTLTQGPSTDTQYF,TGCGCCAGCAGCTTAACCTTAACACAGGGGCCAAGCACAGATACGCAGTATTTT,18,TRBV5-1,-,TRBD1,TRBJ2-3
CASSYNRDRTSEQYF,TGTGCCAGCAGTTATAACCGGGACAGGACAAGCGAGCAGTACTTC,15,TRBV6-5,-,TRBD1,TRBJ2-7
CASSLGGTGDSNEQYF,TGTGCTAGCAGCTTAGGTGGGACAGGGGATTCCAATGAGCAGTACTTC,16,TRBV7-7,-,TRBD1,TRBJ2-7
CASSFSSGEKLFF,TGCGCCAGCAGCTTCTCCAGTGGTGAAAAACTGTTTTTT,13,TRBV5-1,once,-,TRBJ1-4
CASSLAVRGYNEQFF,TGTGCCAGCAGCTTAGCAGTGCGGGGCTACAATGAGCAGTTCTTC,15,TRBV7-6,few,-,TRBJ2-1
CSAREPGQGYF,TGCAGTGCTAGAGAGCCGGGACAAGGGTACTTC,11,TRBV20-1,-,-,TRBJ2-7
CSVRTIYGYTF,TGCAGCGTCCGAACCATCTATGGCTACACCTTC,11,TRBV29-1,few,-,TRBJ1-2